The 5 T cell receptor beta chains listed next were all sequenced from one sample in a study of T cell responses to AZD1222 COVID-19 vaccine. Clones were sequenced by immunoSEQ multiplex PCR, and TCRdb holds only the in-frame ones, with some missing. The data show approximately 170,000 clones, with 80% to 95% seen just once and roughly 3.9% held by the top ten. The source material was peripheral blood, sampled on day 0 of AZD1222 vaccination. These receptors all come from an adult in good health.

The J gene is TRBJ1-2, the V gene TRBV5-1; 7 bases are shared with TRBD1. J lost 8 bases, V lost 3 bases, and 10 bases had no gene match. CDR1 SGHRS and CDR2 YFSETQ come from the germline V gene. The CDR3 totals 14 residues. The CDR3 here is CASSYPTGSQGYTF. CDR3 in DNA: TGCGCCAGCAGCTACCCGACAGGGTCTCAAGGCTACACCTTC.

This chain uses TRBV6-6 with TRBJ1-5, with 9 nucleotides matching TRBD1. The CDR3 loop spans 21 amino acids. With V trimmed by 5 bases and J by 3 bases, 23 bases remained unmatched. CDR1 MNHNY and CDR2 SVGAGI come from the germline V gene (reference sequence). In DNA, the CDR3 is TGTGCCAGCAGTCGATATATTCCGGGACAGGGAGCGTCTATTCTCAATCAGCCCCAGCATTTT. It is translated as CASSRYIPGQGASILNQPQHF.

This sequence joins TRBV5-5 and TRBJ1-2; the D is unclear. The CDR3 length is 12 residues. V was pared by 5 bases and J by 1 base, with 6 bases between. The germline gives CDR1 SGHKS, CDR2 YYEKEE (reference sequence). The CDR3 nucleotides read TGTGCCAGCAGTTCCAGTAACTATGGCTACACCTTC. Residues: CASSSSNYGYTF.

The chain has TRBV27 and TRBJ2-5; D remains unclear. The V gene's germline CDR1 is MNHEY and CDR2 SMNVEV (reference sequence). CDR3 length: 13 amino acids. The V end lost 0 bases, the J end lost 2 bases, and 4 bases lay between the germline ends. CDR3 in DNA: TGTGCCAGCAGTTTATCGGGGCAAGAGACCCAGTACTTC. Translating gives CASSLSGQETQYF.

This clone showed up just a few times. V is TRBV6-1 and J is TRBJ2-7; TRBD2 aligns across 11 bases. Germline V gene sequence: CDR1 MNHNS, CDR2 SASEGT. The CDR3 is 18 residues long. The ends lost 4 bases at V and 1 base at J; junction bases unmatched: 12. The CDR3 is CASSGGTGTSGLSYEQYF. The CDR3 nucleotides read TGTGCCAGCAGTGGCGGTACCGGGACTAGCGGTTTATCCTACGAGCAGTACTTC.